A single sample gave rise to the 17 T cell receptor beta chains below, sequenced in a study of T cells in Graves' hyperthyroidism and ophthalmopathy. Amplification targeted TCR beta CDR3 regions from RNA transcripts. The HTBI set primed first-round TCR CDR3 RT-PCR. TCRdb passed the multiplex PCR reads through MiXCR, listing each CDR3 protein once. The table has some 360,000 distinct CDR3 sequences, 14% seen once; the top ten hold 11%. The sample taken for sequencing was blood. Receptor source: a woman in her sixties with Graves' hyperthyroidism.

This clonotype has a handful of counts. This sequence joins TRBV29-1 and TRBJ1-4, with 7 bases identical to TRBD1. Germline V gene data show CDR1 as SQVTM and CDR2 as ANQGSEA. The CDR3 contains 13 residues. After removal of 7 bases from V and 8 bases from J, the junction contained 10 bases not matched to a gene. The CDR3 DNA follows: TGCAGCGCATCTTATAGGGGGCAGGAAAAACTGTTTTTT. It translates to CSASYRGQEKLFF. The variable domain in full, completed from reference TRBV29-1 and TRBJ1-4, reads SAVISQKPSRDICQRGTSLTIQCQVDSQVTMMFWYRQQPGQSLTLIATANQGSEATYESGFVIDKFPISRPNLTFSTLTVSNMSPEDSSIYLCSASYRGQEKLFFGSGTQLSVL.

This clonotype was recorded many times. The chain carries TRBV10-3 and TRBJ2-5; D is unresolved. This CDR3 is built from 16 residues. The germline CDR1 and CDR2 sequences are ENHRY and SYGVKD. The V end lost 0 bases, the J end lost 2 bases, and 13 bases lay between the germline ends. CDR3 in amino acids: CAISESDGILQETQYF. CDR3 in DNA: TGTGCCATCAGTGAGTCGGATGGTATTCTACAAGAGACCCAGTACTTC.

V usage is TRBV3-1 and J usage is TRBJ2-5; D assignment may be TRBD1 or TRBD2 (5 bases each). V lost 2 bases to trimming and J lost 1 base, with 11 bases between them. Germline assignment: CDR1 LGHDT and CDR2 YNNKEL (reference sequence). This CDR3 region has 15 residues. CDR3 protein: CASSQFTGPQETQYF. Here the CDR3 DNA reads TGTGCCAGCAGCCAATTTACGGGACCCCAAGAGACCCAGTACTTC.

This chain connects TRBV4-1 to TRBJ1-5; D is ambiguous. Per the germline V gene, CDR1 is MGHRA and CDR2 is YSYEKL. Between the trimmed V and J ends, which lost 3 bases and 2 bases, there was a span of 17 bases. The CDR3 spans 17 residues. CDR3 loop: CASSHEPGSWGNQPQHF. The CDR3 coding sequence is TGCGCCAGCAGCCACGAACCGGGGTCCTGGGGCAATCAGCCCCAGCATTTT.

This clonotype was recorded at least ten times. This chain connects TRBV7-3 to TRBJ1-2; 7 bases align to TRBD1. With V trimmed by 5 bases and J by 7 bases, 10 bases remained unmatched. CDR3 length equals 14 residues. Germline values: CDR1 SGHTA, CDR2 FQGTGA. The CDR3 bases are TGTGCCAGCAGCCAAACAGGGGTATCGGGTGGCTACACCTTC. Translating gives CASSQTGVSGGYTF. Supplemented by reference TRBV7-3 and TRBJ1-2, the full variable domain reads GAGVSQTPSNKVTEKGKYVELRCDPISGHTALYWYRQSLGQGPEFLIYFQGTGAADDSGLPNDRFFAVRPEGSVSTLKIQRTERGDSAVYLCASSQTGVSGGYTFGSGTRLTVV.

This clonotype was found many times. The genes are TRBV6-1 and TRBJ2-1; D is perhaps TRBD2 (6 bases). This CDR3 contains 14 residues. V dropped 5 bases and J dropped 5 bases, with 13 bases sitting between them. Germline CDR1 reads MNHNS; CDR2 reads SASEGT. The CDR3: CASSPRREDNEQFF. For the CDR3, the DNA is TGTGCCAGCAGTCCGCGGCGGGAAGACAATGAGCAGTTCTTC.

This clonotype was seen a few times. The V gene is TRBV2, the J gene TRBJ1-2; no clear D. The CDR3 totals 13 residues. Trimming shortened V by 6 bases and J by 2 bases, and 10 bases separated the two germline ends. CDR1 and CDR2 (germline): SNHLY, FYNNEI. DNA of the CDR3: TGTGCCAGCAGCATCGACAAGAACTATGGCTACACCTTC. Translated: CASSIDKNYGYTF.

The chain combines TRBV3-1 with TRBJ2-4, with a possible D match to TRBD2 (5 bases). Trimming removed 4 bases from V and 4 bases from J, with 26 bases in between. Looked up from germline, CDR1 is LGHDT and CDR2 is YNNKEL (reference sequence). The CDR3 has 19 residues. The CDR3 reads CASSPTKYGRTGVKNIQYF. The DNA for the CDR3 is TGTGCCAGCAGCCCGACGAAATACGGTCGAACCGGGGTTAAAAACATTCAGTACTTC.

CDR3 bases: TGTGCCAGCAGCTTAGCGGGACAGTCGAGCTCTGGAAACACCATATATTTT. Residues: CASSLAGQSSSGNTIYF. The chain is built from TRBV7-9 and TRBJ1-3; TRBD1 aligns across 7 bases. CDR3 size: 17 residues. V was pared by 0 bases and J by 0 bases, with 5 bases of the junction left unmatched. Germline CDR1 and CDR2: SEHNR and FQNEAQ (reference sequence).

This clonotype was found many times. The V gene is TRBV6-2 or TRBV6-3, the J gene TRBJ2-1; 11 bases agree with TRBD2. CDR1 MNHEY and CDR2 SVGEGT come from the germline V gene. Losses at the gene ends were 0 bases for V and 1 base for J; bases not matched to a gene: 2. The CDR3 runs 17 residues. The CDR3 loop reads CASSYSGLAVSYNEQFF. CDR3 in DNA: TGTGCCAGCAGTTACTCGGGACTAGCGGTTTCCTACAATGAGCAGTTCTTC.

As to this clonotype: A much larger clone sits a single nucleotide away, making a read error possible. V gene TRBV7-3 combines with J gene TRBJ1-1; 7 bases align to TRBD1. The trim removed 4 bases at V and 4 bases at J, leaving 6 bases unmatched. The length of the CDR3 is 14 residues. Germline V gene lookup returns CDR1 SGHTA and CDR2 FQGTGA. CDR3 coding DNA: TGTGCCAGCAGCTCAGGGGGATGGGCCACTGAAGCTTTCTTT. Translating gives CASSSGGWATEAFF.

At least ten counts were recorded for this clonotype. The V call is TRBV30, the J call TRBJ2-3, with 10 bases that match TRBD2. The CDR3 covers 15 residues. The junction had 4 bases not matched to a gene; V was cut back by 0 bases and J by 4 bases. The germline gives CDR1 GTSNPN, CDR2 SVGIG (reference sequence). CDR3 coding DNA: TGTGCCTGGAGTGTATGGCTAGCGGGAGCAGATACGCAGTATTTT. Protein: CAWSVWLAGADTQYF.

A remark on this clonotype: A much larger clone sits a single nucleotide away, making a read error possible. The V and J genes are TRBV19 and TRBJ1-2, with 8 bases lining up with TRBD1. The V and J ends lost 9 bases and 7 bases, in that order; junction bases with no gene match: 10. The CDR3 contains 13 residues. Germline lookup yields CDR1 LNHDA and CDR2 SQIVND (reference sequence). CDR3 sequence: CASGDRSLGGYTF. DNA for the CDR3: TGTGCCAGCGGGGACAGGTCCCTCGGTGGCTACACCTTC.

The sample holds many counts of this clonotype. The chain couples TRBV2 to TRBJ2-3; D call uncertain. Trimming took off 5 bases at V and 5 bases at J, with 8 bases between the two ends. CDR1 SNHLY and CDR2 FYNNEI come from the germline V gene. The CDR3 is made up of 12 amino acids. CDR3 protein: CASSSMGDTQYF. CDR3 bases: TGTGCCAGCAGTTCGATGGGAGATACGCAGTATTTT. Full variable domain (rest looked up from reference TRBV2 and TRBJ2-3): EPEVTQTPSHQVTQMGQEVILRCVPISNHLYFYWYRQILGQKVEFLVSFYNNEISEKSEIFDDQFSVERPDGSNFTLKIRSTKLEDSAMYFCASSSMGDTQYFGPGTRLTVL.

This clonotype was found many times. This CDR3 reads CASSLEFRRAFF. CDR3 nucleotide sequence: TGTGCCAGCAGCTTAGAATTTCGCCGGGCTTTCTTT. The V gene is TRBV7-9, the J gene TRBJ1-1; no clear D. V was pared by 1 base and J by 11 bases, with 11 bases between. In germline, CDR1 is SEHNR, CDR2 FQNEAQ (reference sequence). There are 12 residues in the CDR3.

This clonotype was picked up many times. The chain combines TRBV12-3 or TRBV12-4 with TRBJ2-3; unclear D gene. The V and J ends lost 3 bases and 9 bases respectively, with 10 bases between them. This CDR3 spans 12 amino acids. This chain's CDR3 is CASSLGRWTQYF. For the CDR3, the DNA is TGTGCCAGCAGTTTGGGCCGTTGGACGCAGTATTTT.

This clonotype has just a few counts. This chain connects TRBV20-1 to TRBJ2-7, with TRBD1 matching 7 bases. The germline V gene encodes CDR1 DFQATT and CDR2 SNEGSKA (reference sequence). This CDR3 region has 14 residues. J was trimmed by 5 bases and V by 1 base; bases with no gene match: 8. This chain's CDR3 is CSARGRQGPNEQYF. For the CDR3, the DNA is TGCAGTGCTAGAGGGAGACAGGGCCCCAACGAGCAGTACTTC.